The next 3 T cell receptor beta chains were all read from a single sample in a study of T cell responses to AZD1222 COVID-19 vaccine. Repertoires were generated with immunoSEQ multiplex PCR, while TCRdb's copy carries only in-frame clones and drops some. The table includes roughly 150,000 clones, more than 80% detected once. The sequences come from peripheral blood, collected on day 0 of AZD1222 vaccination. These TCRs come from an adult in good health.

The rearrangement uses TRBV21-1 and TRBJ2-2; TRBD2, the D gene given by the table, was not confirmed from the DNA. TRBV21-1 is a listed pseudogene. This CDR3 has 19 residues. CDR3 in amino acids: CASRKPGLAGGWFTGELFF. CDR3 DNA sequence: TGTGCCAGCAGAAAACCGGGACTAGCGGGGGGTTGGTTCACCGGGGAGCTGTTTTTT.

The CDR3, as DNA: TGTGCCAGCAGCCAAGATCACGGTTACAATGAGCAGTTCTTC. The encoded protein is CASSQDHGYNEQFF. The chain couples TRBV4-2 to TRBJ2-1; D unresolved. The length of the CDR3 is 14 residues. The germline V gene encodes CDR1 LGHNA and CDR2 YNFKEQ. V was cut by 0 bases and J by 4 bases, with 7 bases left in between.

This chain connects TRBV28 to TRBJ2-7; D tentatively reads TRBD1 or TRBD2 (5 bases each). The CDR3 runs to 12 residues. Germline V gene lookup returns CDR1 MDHEN and CDR2 SYDVKM. Trimming stripped 6 bases from V and 3 bases from J, with 9 bases between. In DNA form, the CDR3 reads TGTGCCAGCAGGGGGCGGGTCTACGAGCAGTACTTC. Protein: CASRGRVYEQYF.